The T cell receptor (beta chain) under discussion was sequenced for a study of shared clonotypes between healthy human individuals. Study-level points and caveats: Rarefaction gave evidence that sorted-subset sequencing remained incomplete despite large depth.

A remark on this clone: As yet, its antigen is unknown.

It was into CD45RA+ naive and CD45RA-negative memory subsets that the CD4+ cells were split. Researchers divided each subset's genomic DNA evenly across several immunoSEQ plates. Clones were read by immunoSEQ multiplex PCR, and TCRdb kept only the in-frame ones, dropping some. The sample carries about 1 million clones, 75% recorded once. Material: memory CD4+ T cells sorted from blood. Stated subset: CD45RA-negative fraction. The sequence was obtained from a man younger than 35 in good health.

The CDR3 reads CASSYSGTATEAFF. The CDR3 region has the DNA TGTGCCAGCAGTTATTCCGGGACGGCTACTGAAGCTTTCTTT. The chain is built from TRBV7-2 and TRBJ1-1, with D maybe TRBD1 (5 bases). Germline V gene lookup returns CDR1 SGHTA and CDR2 FQGNSA. The V gene lost 6 bases and the J gene lost 5 bases, with 16 bases spanning the gap. The CDR3 spans 14 residues.